This T cell receptor (beta chain) was identified in a study of blood T cell repertoires in COVID-19 (dated by TCRdb to 2020 to 2022). In the study overall: Samples from collaborators originated in the United States, Italy and Spain and spanned both the acute and convalescent phases of COVID-19. The material from the prospective study consisted of cDNA or gDNA derived from T cells, B-cell-depleted T cells, or PBMCs. Subjects who had been exposed to COVID-19, were actively infected with it, or had recovered from it provided the deeply sampled blood TCRbeta repertoires that made up the dataset. A freely available public database, intended as a resource for researchers studying the immune response to SARS-CoV-2, is where the repertoires were released. The samples were drawn from the first 160 participants of the ongoing ImmuneRACE study and from over 950 subjects provided by 6 global collaborators. Nearly every sample came with metadata listing a de-identified subject ID, COVID-19 status, age in years and sex. Where available, HLA class I and class II types were obtained from metadata supplied by the sample provider rather than from assay-based typing.

Worth noting for this clone: Its recognized antigen is unknown. No base quality values were provided; no much bigger clone lies one nucleotide off.

For CDR1 and CDR2, the germline V gene lists SGHTA and FQGNSA. The CDR3 runs 17 residues from the cysteine to the phenylalanine. The CDR3 DNA has 51 bases and is translated from base 1. At the junction V is shortened by 1 base and J by 8 bases, with 20 bases in between. TCRbeta CDR3 regions were amplified from genomic DNA using the immunoSEQ Assay, a bias-controlled multiplex PCR. As for the original processing: The number of nucleated cells in each sample was estimated by amplification of reference gene primers within the assay. To quantify the absolute abundance of each unique TCRbeta CDR3 rearrangement, sequence reads were collapsed and filtered. For each sample, productive Simpson clonality was calculated as the square root of Simpson's diversity index over productive rearrangements. TCRdb holds this immuneACCESS table with in-frame rearrangements only. Some clones are missing; in checked studies, unresolved V genes explain under half, and the rest has no known cause. Clone size and the V and J calls come from that table; the DNA yielded D and trimming. Within this sample are around 130,000 clones, with approximately 85% of them counted one time only. Around 4.5% of the sample belongs to the ten largest clones.

The collaborating institutions used their own protocols to collect whole blood in K2EDTA tubes. For TCRbeta analysis, collaborators shipped samples in one of three forms: frozen whole blood, isolated PBMCs, or DNA extracted from either of those sample types. On the study overall, not on this receptor specifically: The amount of clinical and demographic metadata varied by source and participant and was provided uncurated.

The sequence links TRBV7-2 to TRBJ1-4, with TRBD1 tentatively as D gene (5 bases match). This clonotype originated in a human donor in a cohort sampled during active COVID-19. Sequencing used peripheral blood. The CDR3 has the sequence CASSLVLPARVGEKLFF. The nucleotide sequence reads as follows: TGTGCCAGCAGCTTAGTCCTTCCAGCCAGGGTAGGGGAAAAACTGTTTTTT.